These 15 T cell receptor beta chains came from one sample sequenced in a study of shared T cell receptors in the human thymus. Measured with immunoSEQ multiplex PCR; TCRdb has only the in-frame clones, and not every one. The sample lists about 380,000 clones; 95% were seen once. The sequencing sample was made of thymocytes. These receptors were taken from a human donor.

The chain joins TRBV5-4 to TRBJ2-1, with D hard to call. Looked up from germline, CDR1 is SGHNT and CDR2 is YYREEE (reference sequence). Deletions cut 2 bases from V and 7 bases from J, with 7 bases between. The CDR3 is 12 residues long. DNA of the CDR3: TGTGCCAGCAGCTTAGCCTGGAATGAGCAGTTCTTC. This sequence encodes CASSLAWNEQFF. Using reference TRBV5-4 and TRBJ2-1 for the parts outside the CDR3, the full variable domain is ETGVTQSPTHLIKTRGQQVTLRCSSQSGHNTVSWYQQALGQGPQFIFQYYREEENGRGNFPPRFSGLQFPNYSSELNVNALELDDSALYLCASSLAWNEQFFGPGTRLTVL.

The CDR3 bases are TGTGCCAGCAGCCTAATGGGAAACACAGATACGCAGTATTTT. Residues: CASSLMGNTDTQYF. The rearrangement joins TRBV7-6 to TRBJ2-3; D unclear. The length of the CDR3 is 14 residues. Between the trimmed V and J ends, which lost 5 bases and 2 bases, there was a span of 11 bases. Looked up from germline, CDR1 is SGHVS and CDR2 is FNYEAQ.

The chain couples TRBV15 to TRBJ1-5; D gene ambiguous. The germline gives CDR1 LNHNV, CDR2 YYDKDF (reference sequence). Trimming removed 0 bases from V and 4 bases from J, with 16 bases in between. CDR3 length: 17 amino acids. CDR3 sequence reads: CATSRDFGREGNQPQHF. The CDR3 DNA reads TGTGCCACCAGCAGAGACTTTGGGAGGGAGGGAAATCAGCCCCAGCATTTT.

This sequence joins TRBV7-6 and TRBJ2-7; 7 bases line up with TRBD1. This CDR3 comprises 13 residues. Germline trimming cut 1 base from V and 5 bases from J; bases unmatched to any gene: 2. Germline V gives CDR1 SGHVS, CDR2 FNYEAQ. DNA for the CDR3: TGTGCCAGCAGCTTAGGCGACAGGGACGAGCAGTACTTC. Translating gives CASSLGDRDEQYF.

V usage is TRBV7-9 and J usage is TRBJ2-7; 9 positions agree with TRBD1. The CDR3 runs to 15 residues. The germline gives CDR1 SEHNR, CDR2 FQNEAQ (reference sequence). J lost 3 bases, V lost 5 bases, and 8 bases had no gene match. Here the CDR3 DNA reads TGTGCCAGCAGCCCTTGGACAGGGGCCCTCTACGAGCAGTACTTC. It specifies CASSPWTGALYEQYF.

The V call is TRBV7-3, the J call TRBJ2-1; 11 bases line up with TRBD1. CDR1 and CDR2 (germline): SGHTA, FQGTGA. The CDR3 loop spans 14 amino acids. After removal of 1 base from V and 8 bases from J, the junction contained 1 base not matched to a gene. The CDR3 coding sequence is TGTGCCAGCAGCTTAAGGACAGGGGGCCATGAGCAGTTCTTC. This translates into CASSLRTGGHEQFF.

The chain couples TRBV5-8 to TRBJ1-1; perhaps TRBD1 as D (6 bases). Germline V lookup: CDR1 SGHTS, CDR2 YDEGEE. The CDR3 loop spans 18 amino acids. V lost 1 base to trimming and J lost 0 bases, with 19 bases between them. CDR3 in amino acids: CASSLLGRGPTMNTEAFF. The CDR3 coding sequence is TGTGCCAGCAGCTTGCTTGGCAGGGGACCTACTATGAACACTGAAGCTTTCTTT.

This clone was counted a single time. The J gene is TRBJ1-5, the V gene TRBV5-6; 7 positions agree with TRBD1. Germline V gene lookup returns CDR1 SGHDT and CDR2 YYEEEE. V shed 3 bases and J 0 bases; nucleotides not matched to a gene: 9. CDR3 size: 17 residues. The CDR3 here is CASSYRQGPYSNQPQHF. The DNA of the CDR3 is TGTGCCAGCAGCTATCGACAGGGACCATATAGCAATCAGCCCCAGCATTTT.

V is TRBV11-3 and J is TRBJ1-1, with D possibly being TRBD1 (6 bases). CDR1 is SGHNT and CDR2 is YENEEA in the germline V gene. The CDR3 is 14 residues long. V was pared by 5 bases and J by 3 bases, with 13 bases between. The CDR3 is CASSGGGQDTEAFF. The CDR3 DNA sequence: TGTGCCAGCAGCGGAGGGGGGCAGGACACTGAAGCTTTCTTT.

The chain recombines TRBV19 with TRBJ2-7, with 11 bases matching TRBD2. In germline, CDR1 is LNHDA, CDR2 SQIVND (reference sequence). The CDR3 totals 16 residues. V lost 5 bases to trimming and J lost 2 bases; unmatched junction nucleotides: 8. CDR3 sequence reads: CASSVYLAGGPYEQYF. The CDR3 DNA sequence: TGTGCCAGTAGTGTCTATCTAGCGGGAGGACCCTACGAGCAGTACTTC.

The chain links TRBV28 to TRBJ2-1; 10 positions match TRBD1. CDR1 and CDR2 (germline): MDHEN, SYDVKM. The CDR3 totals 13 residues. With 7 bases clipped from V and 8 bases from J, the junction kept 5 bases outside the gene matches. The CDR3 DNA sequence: TGTGCCAGCATAGGGACAGGGGAGGATGAGCAGTTCTTC. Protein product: CASIGTGEDEQFF.

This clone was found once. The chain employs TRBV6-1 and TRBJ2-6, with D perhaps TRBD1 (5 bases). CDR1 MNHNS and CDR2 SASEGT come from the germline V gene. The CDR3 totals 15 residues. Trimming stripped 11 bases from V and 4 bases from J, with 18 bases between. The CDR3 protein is CASTEWGSGANVLTF. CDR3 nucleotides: TGTGCCTCGACAGAGTGGGGATCAGGGGCCAACGTCCTGACTTTC.

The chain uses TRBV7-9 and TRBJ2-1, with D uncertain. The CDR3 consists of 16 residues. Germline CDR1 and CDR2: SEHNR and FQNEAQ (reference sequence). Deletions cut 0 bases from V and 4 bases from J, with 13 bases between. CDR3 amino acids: CASSLARQENYNEQFF. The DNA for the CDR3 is TGTGCCAGCAGCTTAGCGCGTCAGGAGAATTACAATGAGCAGTTCTTC.

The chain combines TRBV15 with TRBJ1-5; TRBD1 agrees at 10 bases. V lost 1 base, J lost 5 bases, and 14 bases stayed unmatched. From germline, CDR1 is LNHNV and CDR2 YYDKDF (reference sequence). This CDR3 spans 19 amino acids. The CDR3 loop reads CATSRVGGQGGGGYQPQHF. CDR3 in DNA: TGTGCCACCAGCAGAGTCGGAGGACAGGGGGGTGGTGGATATCAGCCCCAGCATTTT.

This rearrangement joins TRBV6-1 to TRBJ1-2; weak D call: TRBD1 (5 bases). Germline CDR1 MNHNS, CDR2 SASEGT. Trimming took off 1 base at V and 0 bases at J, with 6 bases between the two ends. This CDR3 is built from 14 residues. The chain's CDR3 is CASSEGGTNYGYTF. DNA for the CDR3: TGTGCCAGCAGTGAAGGGGGGACTAACTATGGCTACACCTTC.